The rows below give T cell receptor beta chains drawn from one sample of a study of blood T cell repertoires in COVID-19. TCRdb keeps only in-frame clones here, not all; method: immunoSEQ multiplex PCR. The repertoire consists of around 44,000 clones, with around 81% occurring once and the leading ten covering about 40%. Sequencing was done on a sample of peripheral blood. These receptors originate from a man between 40 and 49 years old with active or convalescent COVID-19. Both conserved end residues are part of each CDR3. The D gene is left open where the match is weak. Expanded clones are given a class, and other clones once, few, many or no size at all.

v_gene,abundance,j_gene,d_gene,CDR3nt,CDR3aa
TRBV18,-,TRBJ2-1,-,TGTGCCAGCTCACCGTTCGAGTCCTACAATGAGCAGTTCTTC,CASSPFESYNEQFF
TRBV28,-,TRBJ2-5,-,TGTGCCAGCAGTCCCCCGGTGTGGAGGGAAGAGACCCAGTACTTC,CASSPPVWREETQYF
TRBV10-3,-,TRBJ1-1,-,TGTGCCATCGGGAGTCCGAGAGCTGAAGCTTTCTTT,CAIGSPRAEAFF
TRBV5-1,-,TRBJ1-2,-,TGCGCCAGCAGCTCAGCTGCAGGGCCTACCTATGGCTACACCTTC,CASSSAAGPTYGYTF
TRBV2,-,TRBJ1-1,-,TGTGCCAGCAGTGCCAGGGCCGAAGCTTTCTTT,CASSARAEAFF
TRBV19,-,TRBJ1-2,-,TGTGCCAGTAGTGTTGGAGGGGCAGGGAATGGCTATGGCTACACCTTC,CASSVGGAGNGYGYTF
TRBV5-1,-,TRBJ2-5,TRBD1,TGCGCCAGCGTACAGGGGGCGGAAGAGACCCAGTACTTC,CASVQGAEETQYF
TRBV30,-,TRBJ1-1,-,TGTGCCTGGGGCGACAATACTGAAGCTTTCTTT,CAWGDNTEAFF
TRBV3-1/TRBV3-2,-,TRBJ1-1,TRBD1,TGTGCCAGCAGGGATACAGGGGGGGCTGAAGCTTTCTTT,CASRDTGGAEAFF
TRBV11-2,-,TRBJ2-7,-,TGTGCCAGCAGCTTAGATCGTTACGAGCAGTACTTC,CASSLDRYEQYF
TRBV24-1,-,TRBJ1-2,-,TGTGCCACCAGTGATACAGAATATGGCTACACCTTC,CATSDTEYGYTF
TRBV7-9,-,TRBJ2-7,-,TGTGCCAGCAGCCGACTTTCCTCCTACGAGCAGTACTTC,CASSRLSSYEQYF
TRBV4-2,-,TRBJ2-7,TRBD2,TGTGCCAGCAGCCAAAAAAAGGGGGGTAGCGGGGGCGGCTACGAGCAGTACTTC,CASSQKKGGSGGGYEQYF
TRBV27,once,TRBJ1-2,-,TGTGCCAGCAGTCCCTCCGCGGGGGGCCGAGGATATGGCTACACCTTC,CASSPSAGGRGYGYTF
TRBV3-1/TRBV3-2,-,TRBJ1-6,TRBD1,TGTGCCAGCAGCCGCGAGGGACAGCTAGATAATTCACCCCTCCACTTT,CASSREGQLDNSPLHF
TRBV7-2,once,TRBJ1-3,-,TGTGCCAGCAGCCTATTAGTTTCAGGGGCAGGTGGAAACACCATATATTTT,CASSLLVSGAGGNTIYF
TRBV11-2,-,TRBJ2-5,TRBD1,TGTGCCAGCAGCCGAGGGACAGATAACCAAGAGACCCAGTACTTC,CASSRGTDNQETQYF
TRBV7-2,-,TRBJ2-3,-,TGTGCCAGCAGCTCCTCGTACTCAGTTTCAGGGGTGGGCACAGATACGCAGTGTTTT,CASSSSYSVSGVGTDTQCF
TRBV7-3,once,TRBJ2-2,-,TGTGCCAGCAGCCCCTCGGGCACCGGGGAGCTGTTTTTT,CASSPSGTGELFF
TRBV5-1,once,TRBJ1-2,-,TGCGCCAGCAGCTCGATATCCACCCTTGCCCGAGAGATCTATGGCTACACCTTC,CASSSISTLAREIYGYTF
TRBV6-1,-,TRBJ1-2,-,TGTGCCAGCAGTGAATCCGGGAGGTATGGCTACACCTTC,CASSESGRYGYTF
TRBV14,-,TRBJ1-1,-,TGTGCCAGCAGCCCACAGGGCTGGACTGAAGCTTTCTTT,CASSPQGWTEAFF
TRBV7-3,-,TRBJ2-1,TRBD2,TGTGCCAGCAGCGACGGGACTAGCGGGCATGATGAGCAGTTCTTC,CASSDGTSGHDEQFF
TRBV30,once,TRBJ1-5,-,TGTGCCTGGAGTGTGGAAGGACAGCGCCATCAGCCCCAGCATTTT,CAWSVEGQRHQPQHF
TRBV18,once,TRBJ1-4,-,TGTGCCAGCTCCCGCTCGACACAGGGCGGGACTAATGAAAAACTGTTTTTT,CASSRSTQGGTNEKLFF
TRBV5-1,-,TRBJ1-1,TRBD1,TGCGCCAGCAGCGGCGAAATGACAGGGGGTGAAGCTTTCTTT,CASSGEMTGGEAFF
TRBV29-1,few,TRBJ1-4,TRBD1,TGCAGCGTTGGACAGGGAAAGAACGAAAAACTGTTTTTT,CSVGQGKNEKLFF